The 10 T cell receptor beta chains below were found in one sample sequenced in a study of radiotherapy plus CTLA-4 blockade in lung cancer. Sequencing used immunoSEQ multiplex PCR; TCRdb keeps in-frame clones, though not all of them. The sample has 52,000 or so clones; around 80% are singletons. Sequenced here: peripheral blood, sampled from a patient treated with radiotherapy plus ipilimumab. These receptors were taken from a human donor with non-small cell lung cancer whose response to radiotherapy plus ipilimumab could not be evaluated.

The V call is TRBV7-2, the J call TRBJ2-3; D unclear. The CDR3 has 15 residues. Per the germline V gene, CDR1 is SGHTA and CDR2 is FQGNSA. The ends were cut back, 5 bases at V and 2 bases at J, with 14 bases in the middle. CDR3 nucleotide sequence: TGTGCCAGCAGCACCCGTGGGCTGACCACAGATACGCAGTATTTT. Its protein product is CASSTRGLTTDTQYF.

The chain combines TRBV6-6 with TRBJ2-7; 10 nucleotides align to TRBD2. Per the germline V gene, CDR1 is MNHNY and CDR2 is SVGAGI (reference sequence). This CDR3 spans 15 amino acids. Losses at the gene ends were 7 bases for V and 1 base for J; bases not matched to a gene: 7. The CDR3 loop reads CASTPRLAGSYEQYF. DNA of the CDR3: TGTGCCAGCACCCCCCGACTAGCGGGTTCCTACGAGCAGTACTTC.

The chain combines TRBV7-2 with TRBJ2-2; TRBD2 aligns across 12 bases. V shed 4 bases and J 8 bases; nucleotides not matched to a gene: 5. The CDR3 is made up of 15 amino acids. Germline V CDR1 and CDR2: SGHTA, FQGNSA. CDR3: CASSWRLAGVGELFF. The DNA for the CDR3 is TGTGCCAGCAGCTGGCGACTAGCGGGAGTGGGGGAGCTGTTTTTT.

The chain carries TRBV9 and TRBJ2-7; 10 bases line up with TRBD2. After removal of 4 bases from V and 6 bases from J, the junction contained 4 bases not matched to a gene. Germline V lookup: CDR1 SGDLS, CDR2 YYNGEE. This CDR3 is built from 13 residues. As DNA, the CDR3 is TGTGCCAGCAGCCCACAGCGGGAGGGCGAGCAGTACTTC. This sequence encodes CASSPQREGEQYF.

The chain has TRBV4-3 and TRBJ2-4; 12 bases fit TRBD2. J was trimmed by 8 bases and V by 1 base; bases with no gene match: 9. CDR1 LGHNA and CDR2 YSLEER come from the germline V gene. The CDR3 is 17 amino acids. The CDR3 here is CASSQVGSSGGADIQYF. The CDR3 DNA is TGCGCCAGCAGCCAAGTGGGTTCTAGCGGGGGGGCGGACATTCAGTACTTC.

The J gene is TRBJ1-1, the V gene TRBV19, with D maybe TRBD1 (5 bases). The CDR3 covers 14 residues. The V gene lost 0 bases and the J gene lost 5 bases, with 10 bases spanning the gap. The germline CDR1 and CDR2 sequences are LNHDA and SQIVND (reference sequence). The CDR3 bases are TGTGCCAGTAGTATAGACAGGGTAAATACTGAAGCTTTCTTT. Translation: CASSIDRVNTEAFF.

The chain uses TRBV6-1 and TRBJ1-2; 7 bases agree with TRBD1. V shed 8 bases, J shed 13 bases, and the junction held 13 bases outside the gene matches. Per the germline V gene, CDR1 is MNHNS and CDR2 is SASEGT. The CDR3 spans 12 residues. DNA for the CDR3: TGTGCCAGCTCCCGACAGGGAGAAAGGGTCACCTTC. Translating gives CASSRQGERVTF.

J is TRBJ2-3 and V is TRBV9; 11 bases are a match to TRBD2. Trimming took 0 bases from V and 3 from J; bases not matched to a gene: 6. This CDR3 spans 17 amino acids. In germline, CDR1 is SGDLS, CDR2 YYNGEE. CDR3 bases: TGTGCCAGCAGCGTAGGAAGGAGACTAGCGGGGACAGATACGCAGTATTTT. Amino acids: CASSVGRRLAGTDTQYF.

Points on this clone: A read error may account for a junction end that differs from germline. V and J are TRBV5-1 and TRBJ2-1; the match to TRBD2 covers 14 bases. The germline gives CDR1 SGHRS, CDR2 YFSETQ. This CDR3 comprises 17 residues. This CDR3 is CANSSSGTSGSSNEQFF. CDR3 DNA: TGCGCCAACAGCTCTTCCGGGACTAGCGGGAGTAGTAATGAGCAGTTCTTC.

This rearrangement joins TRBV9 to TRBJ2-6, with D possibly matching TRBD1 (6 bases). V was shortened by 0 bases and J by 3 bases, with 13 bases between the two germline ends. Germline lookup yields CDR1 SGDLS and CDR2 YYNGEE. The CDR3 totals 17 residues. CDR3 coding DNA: TGTGCCAGCAGCGTAGACCCAGGGGTGGTTGGGGCCAACGTCCTGACTTTC. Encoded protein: CASSVDPGVVGANVLTF.